The rows below give T cell receptor beta chains drawn from one sample of a study of technical replicates of blood from four donors. The protocol was immunoSEQ multiplex PCR, while the TCRdb copy is restricted to in-frame clones and leaves out a portion. Here the sample spans some 56,000 clones, just under 95% being singletons. The source material was PBMCs. All receptors derive from a human donor in good health. Some clones in this sample may be carry-over from other donors' samples. Each CDR3 is given with its conserved first and last residue. Fields, in order: J gene, V gene, D gene, clone size, CDR3 protein, CDR3 DNA. The D gene is left open where the match is weak. Some rows have no size entry. The others give once, few or many, or a class for an expanded clone.

j_call: TRBJ2-1
v_call: TRBV10-3
d_call: TRBD2
clone_size: .
cdr3_aa: CAISEETSGRNEQFF
cdr3_nt: TGTGCCATCAGTGAGGAGACTAGCGGGAGGAATGAGCAGTTCTTC

j_call: TRBJ2-1
v_call: TRBV19
d_call: TRBD2
clone_size: .
cdr3_aa: CASSTLSGRLYNEQFF
cdr3_nt: TGTGCCAGTTCAACTCTAAGCGGGAGGCTCTACAATGAGCAGTTCTTC

j_call: TRBJ1-3
v_call: TRBV7-2
d_call: .
clone_size: once
cdr3_aa: CASSLSRGNTIYF
cdr3_nt: TGTGCCAGCAGCTTGAGTCGTGGAAACACCATATATTTT

j_call: TRBJ2-2
v_call: TRBV7-7
d_call: TRBD1
clone_size: .
cdr3_aa: CASSLGTGGVGELFF
cdr3_nt: TGTGCCAGCAGCCTCGGGACAGGGGGTGTTGGGGAGCTGTTTTTT

j_call: TRBJ2-1
v_call: TRBV7-2
d_call: TRBD2
clone_size: .
cdr3_aa: CASSLATGGNEQFF
cdr3_nt: TGTGCCAGCAGCTTAGCGACCGGGGGGAATGAGCAGTTCTTC

j_call: TRBJ1-1
v_call: TRBV30
d_call: .
clone_size: once
cdr3_aa: CAWSARGRVGEAFF
cdr3_nt: TGTGCCTGGAGTGCCAGGGGCCGGGTTGGGGAAGCTTTCTTT

j_call: TRBJ1-2
v_call: TRBV5-4
d_call: TRBD1
clone_size: .
cdr3_aa: CASGTGQIFDGYTF
cdr3_nt: TGTGCCAGCGGGACGGGACAGATATTCGATGGCTACACCTTC

j_call: TRBJ2-3
v_call: TRBV15
d_call: TRBD2
clone_size: .
cdr3_aa: CATSRELAGSTDTQYF
cdr3_nt: TGTGCCACCAGCAGAGAACTAGCGGGCAGCACAGATACGCAGTATTTT

j_call: TRBJ1-6
v_call: TRBV27
d_call: .
clone_size: .
cdr3_aa: CASSFSLQGSYNSPLHF
cdr3_nt: TGTGCCAGCAGTTTTTCCCTTCAGGGCTCCTATAATTCACCCCTCCACTTT

j_call: TRBJ1-2
v_call: TRBV6-5
d_call: .
clone_size: .
cdr3_aa: CASRPWRAGYGYTF
cdr3_nt: TGTGCCAGCAGGCCCTGGAGGGCTGGGTATGGCTACACCTTC

j_call: TRBJ1-2
v_call: TRBV30
d_call: .
clone_size: .
cdr3_aa: CAWSGQDSNYGYTF
cdr3_nt: TGTGCCTGGAGTGGGCAGGATTCTAACTATGGCTACACCTTC

j_call: TRBJ2-1
v_call: TRBV11-2
d_call: TRBD2
clone_size: .
cdr3_aa: CASSPISGSSYNEQFF
cdr3_nt: TGTGCCAGCAGCCCTATTAGCGGGAGTTCCTACAATGAGCAGTTCTTC

j_call: TRBJ2-5
v_call: TRBV6-6
d_call: .
clone_size: .
cdr3_aa: CASSYSRETQYF
cdr3_nt: TGTGCCAGCAGTTACTCCAGGGAGACCCAGTACTTC

j_call: TRBJ1-6
v_call: TRBV13
d_call: TRBD1
clone_size: once
cdr3_aa: CASSLGGGAGSYNSPLHF
cdr3_nt: TGTGCCAGCAGCTTAGGAGGGGGCGCGGGCTCCTATAATTCACCCCTCCACTTT

j_call: TRBJ2-7
v_call: TRBV2
d_call: TRBD2
clone_size: .
cdr3_aa: CASSERSGRVYEQYF
cdr3_nt: TGTGCCAGCAGTGAGAGGAGCGGGAGGGTCTACGAGCAGTACTTC

j_call: TRBJ2-2
v_call: TRBV5-1
d_call: .
clone_size: .
cdr3_aa: CASSRIGGTGELFF
cdr3_nt: TGCGCCAGCAGCCGGATCGGGGGCACCGGGGAGCTGTTTTTT

j_call: TRBJ1-1
v_call: TRBV7-6
d_call: .
clone_size: .
cdr3_aa: CASSLGASTEAFF
cdr3_nt: TGTGCCAGCAGCTTAGGCGCCTCCACTGAAGCTTTCTTT

j_call: TRBJ2-7
v_call: TRBV4-2
d_call: TRBD2
clone_size: .
cdr3_aa: CASSQELGGAYEQYF
cdr3_nt: TGTGCCAGCAGCCAAGAACTCGGGGGGGCCTACGAGCAGTACTTC

j_call: TRBJ2-6
v_call: TRBV14
d_call: TRBD1
clone_size: .
cdr3_aa: CASSRAGRGQVGANVLTF
cdr3_nt: TGTGCCAGCAGCCGGGCCGGCAGGGGGCAGGTCGGGGCCAACGTCCTGACTTTC

j_call: TRBJ1-5
v_call: TRBV5-6
d_call: .
clone_size: .
cdr3_aa: CASSLVLSNQPQHF
cdr3_nt: TGTGCCAGCAGCTTGGTTCTTAGCAATCAGCCCCAGCATTTT

j_call: TRBJ2-5
v_call: TRBV5-1
d_call: TRBD1
clone_size: .
cdr3_aa: CASSFGTGPGARETQYF
cdr3_nt: TGCGCCAGCAGCTTTGGGACAGGGCCTGGGGCAAGGGAGACCCAGTACTTC

j_call: TRBJ1-5
v_call: TRBV11-2
d_call: TRBD1
clone_size: .
cdr3_aa: CASSLGQGSNQPQHF
cdr3_nt: TGTGCCAGCAGCTTAGGACAGGGGAGCAATCAGCCCCAGCATTTT

j_call: TRBJ2-5
v_call: TRBV5-1
d_call: TRBD2
clone_size: .
cdr3_aa: CASSEGGETQYF
cdr3_nt: TGCGCCAGCAGCGAGGGAGGGGAGACCCAGTACTTC

j_call: TRBJ1-2
v_call: TRBV10-3
d_call: .
clone_size: .
cdr3_aa: CAISESQGQGGYTF
cdr3_nt: TGTGCCATCAGTGAGTCTCAGGGGCAGGGTGGCTACACCTTC